Detailed here is one TCR beta chain. Its target is unknown. These data come from a study of shared clonotypes between healthy human individuals. Study results and limitations: A handful of donors shared roughly 5% of their naive CD4 clonotypes.

This CDR3 has 15 amino acids. Losses at the gene ends were 6 bases for V and 7 bases for J; bases not matched to a gene: 5. Germline V gene lookup returns CDR1 MRHNA and CDR2 SNTAGT. The assay was immunoSEQ multiplex PCR, and TCRdb's table has in-frame clones only and misses some. This sample has a few million clones; around nine tenths occur once, and the top ten carry around 0.14%. The J gene is TRBJ2-1, the V gene TRBV6-4, with 14 positions matching TRBD2. The clonotype comes from a man aged 18 to 29 in good health. The sequenced material came from naive CD4+ T cells sorted from blood. Subset here: CD45RA+ positively selected. The CDR3 loop reads CASSVGTSGSNEQFF. In nucleotides, the CDR3 is TGTGCCAGCAGCGTTGGGACTAGCGGGAGTAATGAGCAGTTCTTC.